The clone carrying this T cell receptor beta chain was seen more than once but under ten times. As yet, its antigen is unknown. The data derive from a study of molecular identifiers for immune sequencing clone quantification. Findings of the study overall: Identical TCR molecules can share a barcode, and this sharing could underestimate highly expanded clone sizes.

J lost 5 bases, V lost 5 bases, and 5 bases had no gene match. This CDR3 contains 15 residues. Germline V lookup: CDR1 SGHVS, CDR2 FNYEAQ. TCRdb processed the PCR reads anew with MiXCR; each CDR3 protein has one entry. The data hold hundreds of thousands of distinct CDR3 sequences, with nearly 20% observed a single time. The clonotype was recovered from a human donor in good health. Some libraries in this study had Jurkat cell RNA spiked in. Sequenced sample: naive CD8+ T cells from blood, with Jurkat cell RNA spiked in. Subset reported: FACS-sorted CD8+CD4-CCR7+CD45RA+ naive T cells. The chain is built from TRBV7-6 and TRBJ2-3; 12 bases are a match to TRBD2. For the CDR3, the DNA is TGTGCCAGCAGCATCCTGACTAGCGGGAGAGATACGCAGTATTTT. This encodes CASSILTSGRDTQYF.